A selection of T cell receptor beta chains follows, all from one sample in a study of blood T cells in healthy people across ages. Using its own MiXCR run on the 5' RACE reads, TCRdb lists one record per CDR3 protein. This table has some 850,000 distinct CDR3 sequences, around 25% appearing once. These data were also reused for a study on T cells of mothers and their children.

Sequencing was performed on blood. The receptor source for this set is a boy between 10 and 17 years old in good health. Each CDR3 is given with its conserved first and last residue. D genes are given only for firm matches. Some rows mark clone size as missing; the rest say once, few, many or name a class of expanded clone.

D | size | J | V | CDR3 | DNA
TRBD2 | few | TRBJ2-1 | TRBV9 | CASSVESLAGVQFF | TGTGCCAGCAGCGTAGAGTCCCTAGCGGGGGTGCAGTTCTTC
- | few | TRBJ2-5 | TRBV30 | CAWSVPGVSRETQYF | TGTGCCTGGAGTGTACCCGGGGTCAGTAGAGAGACCCAGTACTTC
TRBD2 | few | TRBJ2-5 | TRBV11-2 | CASSSTTKGLAGSKTQYF | TGTGCCAGCAGCTCAACTACCAAGGGACTAGCGGGGTCAAAGACCCAGTACTTC
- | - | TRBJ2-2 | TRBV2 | CASSEQRSNTGELFF | TGTGCCAGCAGTGAACAGCGCTCGAACACCGGGGAGCTGTTTTTT
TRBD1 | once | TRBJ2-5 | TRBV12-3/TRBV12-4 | CASSGRGRGREDTQYF | TGTGCCAGCAGTGGTAGAGGCAGGGGGAGAGAAGATACCCAGTACTTC
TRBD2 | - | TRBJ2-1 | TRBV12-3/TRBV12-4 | CASSSQRGVAHEQFF | TGTGCCAGCAGTTCTCAGCGGGGGGTCGCACACGAGCAGTTCTTC
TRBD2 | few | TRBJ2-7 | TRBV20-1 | CSANREAGGARYEQYF | TGCAGTGCTAACCGTGAAGCGGGGGGTGCCCGCTACGAGCAGTACTTC
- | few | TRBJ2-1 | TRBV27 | CASSSTLRGGNEQFF | TGTGCCAGCAGTTCTACCCTCAGGGGGGGCAATGAGCAGTTCTTC
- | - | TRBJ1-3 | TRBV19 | CASSINPGGNTIYF | TGTGCCAGTAGTATTAATCCCGGTGGAAACACCATATATTTT
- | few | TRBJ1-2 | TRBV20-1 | CSAREGTDGYTF | TGCAGTGCTAGAGAGGGGACGGATGGCTACACCTTC
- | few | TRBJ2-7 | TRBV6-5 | CASSSAQEGGYYEQYF | TGTGCCAGCAGTTCAGCACAAGAGGGGGGATACTACGAGCAGTACTTC
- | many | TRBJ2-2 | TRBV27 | CASSFRVTGELFF | TGTGCCAGCAGTTTTCGCGTTACCGGGGAGCTGTTTTTT
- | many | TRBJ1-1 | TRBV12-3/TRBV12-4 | CASSLSMNTEAFF | TGTGCCAGCAGCCTTAGTATGAACACTGAAGCTTTCTTT
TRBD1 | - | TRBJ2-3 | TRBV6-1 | CASSDQGAASTDTQYF | TGTGCCAGCAGCGACCAGGGGGCAGCGTCCACAGATACGCAGTATTTT
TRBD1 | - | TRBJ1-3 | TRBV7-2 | CASSYDSTGAGNTIYF | TGTGCCAGCAGCTATGATTCGACAGGGGCTGGAAACACCATATATTTT
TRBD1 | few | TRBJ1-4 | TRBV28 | CASRRPGQGGFSLFF | TGTGCCAGCAGGCGACCGGGACAGGGGGGATTTAGCCTGTTTTTT
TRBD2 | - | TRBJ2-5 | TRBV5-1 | CASSLLSGGPQETQYF | TGCGCCAGCAGCTTGCTTAGCGGGGGCCCCCAAGAGACCCAGTACTTC
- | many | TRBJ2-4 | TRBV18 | CASSPPGLAKNIQYF | TGTGCCAGCTCACCACCGGGACTAGCCAAAAACATTCAGTACTTC